The clone carrying this T cell receptor (beta chain) has a single count. Sequenced by immunoSEQ multiplex PCR; TCRdb stores in-frame clones only, minus some. This repertoire shows 250,000 to 350,000 clones, around 90% found once; its top ten account for 3.5% to 4.5%. The data originate from a study of blood T cell repertoires in COVID-19. Study-wide background: There were acute and convalescent COVID-19 samples, and they came from the United States, Italy and Spain. T cells, B-cell-depleted T cells, or PBMCs provided the cDNA or gDNA that served as material.

CDR3 length equals 16 residues. The V and J ends lost 2 bases and 1 base, in that order; junction bases with no gene match: 6. The V gene's germline CDR1 is MDHEN and CDR2 SYDVKM. The sequenced sample was PBMCs or T cells enriched from blood (not recorded which). The chain carries TRBV28 and TRBJ1-2; 8 positions match TRBD1. The origin of this receptor is a woman between 18 and 29 years old with acute COVID-19. CDR3: CASSLDSQGVNYGYTF. The CDR3 DNA follows: TGTGCCAGCAGTTTAGACTCACAGGGGGTTAACTATGGCTACACCTTC.